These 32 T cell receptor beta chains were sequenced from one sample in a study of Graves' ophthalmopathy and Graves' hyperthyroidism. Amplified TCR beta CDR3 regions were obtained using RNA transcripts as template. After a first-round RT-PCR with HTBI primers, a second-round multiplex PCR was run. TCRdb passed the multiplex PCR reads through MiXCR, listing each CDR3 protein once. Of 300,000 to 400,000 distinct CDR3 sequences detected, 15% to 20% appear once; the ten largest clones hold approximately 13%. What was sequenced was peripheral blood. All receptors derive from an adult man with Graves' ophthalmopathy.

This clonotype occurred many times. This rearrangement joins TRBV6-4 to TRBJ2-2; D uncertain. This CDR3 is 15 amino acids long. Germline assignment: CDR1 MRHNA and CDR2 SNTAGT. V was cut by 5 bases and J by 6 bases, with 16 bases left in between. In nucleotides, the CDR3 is TGTGCCAGCAGTACGACGGGCTCTTGGGCCGGGGAGCTGTTTTTT. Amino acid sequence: CASSTTGSWAGELFF.

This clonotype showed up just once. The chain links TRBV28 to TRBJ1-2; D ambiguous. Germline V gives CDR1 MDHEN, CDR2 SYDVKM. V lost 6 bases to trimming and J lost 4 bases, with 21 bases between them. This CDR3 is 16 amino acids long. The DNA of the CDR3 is TGTGCCAGCAGCGGCCCCCGGGCAGTGCGCGGCTATGGCTACACCTTC. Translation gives CASSGPRAVRGYGYTF.

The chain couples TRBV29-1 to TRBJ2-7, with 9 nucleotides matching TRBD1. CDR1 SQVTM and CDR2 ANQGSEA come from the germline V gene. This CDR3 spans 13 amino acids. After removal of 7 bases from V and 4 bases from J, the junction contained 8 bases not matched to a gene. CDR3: CSARRTGAYEQYF. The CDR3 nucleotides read TGCAGCGCCAGGAGGACAGGGGCTTACGAGCAGTACTTC.

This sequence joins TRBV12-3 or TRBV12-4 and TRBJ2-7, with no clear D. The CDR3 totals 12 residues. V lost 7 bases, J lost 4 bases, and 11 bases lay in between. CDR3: CASKKVGYEQYF. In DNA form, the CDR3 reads TGTGCCAGCAAAAAAGTGGGGTACGAGCAGTACTTC.

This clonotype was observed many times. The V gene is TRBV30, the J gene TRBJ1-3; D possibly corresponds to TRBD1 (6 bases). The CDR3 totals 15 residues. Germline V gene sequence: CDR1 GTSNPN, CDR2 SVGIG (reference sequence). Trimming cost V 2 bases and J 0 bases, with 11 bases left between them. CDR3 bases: TGTGCCTGGAGTACAGGGACGGACTCTGGAAACACCATATATTTT. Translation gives CAWSTGTDSGNTIYF.

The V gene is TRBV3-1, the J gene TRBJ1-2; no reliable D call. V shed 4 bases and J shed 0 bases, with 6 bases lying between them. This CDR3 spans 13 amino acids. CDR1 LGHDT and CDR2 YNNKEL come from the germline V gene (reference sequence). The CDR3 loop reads CASSLYANYGYTF. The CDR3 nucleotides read TGTGCCAGCAGCCTCTACGCTAACTATGGCTACACCTTC.

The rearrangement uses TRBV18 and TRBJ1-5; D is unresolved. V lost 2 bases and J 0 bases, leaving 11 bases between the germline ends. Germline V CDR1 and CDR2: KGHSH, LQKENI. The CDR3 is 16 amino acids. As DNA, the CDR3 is TGTGCCAGCTCACCAAACGCCCTCGGTAGCAATCAGCCCCAGCATTTT. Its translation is CASSPNALGSNQPQHF.

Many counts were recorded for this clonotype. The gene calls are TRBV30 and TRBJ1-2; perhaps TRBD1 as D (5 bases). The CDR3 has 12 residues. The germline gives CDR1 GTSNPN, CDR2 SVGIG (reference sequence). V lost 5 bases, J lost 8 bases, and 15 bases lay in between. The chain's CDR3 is CAWSNEGQGYTF. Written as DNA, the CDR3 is TGTGCCTGGTCAAATGAGGGGCAAGGCTACACCTTC. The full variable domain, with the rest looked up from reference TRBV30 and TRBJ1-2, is SQTIHQWPATLVQPVGSPLSLECTVEGTSNPNLYWYRQAAGRGLQLLFYSVGIGQISSEVPQNLSASRPQDRQFILSSKKLLLSDSGFYLCAWSNEGQGYTFGSGTRLTVV.

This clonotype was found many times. CDR3 sequence (DNA): TGTGCCAGCAGTCCACAACCGGGACACTACTCTGGAAACACCATATATTTT. Translated, it gives CASSPQPGHYSGNTIYF. The V and J genes are TRBV12-3 or TRBV12-4 and TRBJ1-3; D possibly corresponds to TRBD1 (6 bases). V lost 5 bases, J lost 0 bases, and 17 bases lay in between. CDR3 length: 17 residues.

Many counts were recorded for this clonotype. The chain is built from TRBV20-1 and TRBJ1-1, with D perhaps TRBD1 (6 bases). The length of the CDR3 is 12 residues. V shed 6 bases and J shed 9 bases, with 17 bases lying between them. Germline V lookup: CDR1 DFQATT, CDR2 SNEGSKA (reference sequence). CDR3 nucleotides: TGCAGTGCCCGCCTCGGGGGGCGTCAAGCTTTCTTT. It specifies CSARLGGRQAFF.

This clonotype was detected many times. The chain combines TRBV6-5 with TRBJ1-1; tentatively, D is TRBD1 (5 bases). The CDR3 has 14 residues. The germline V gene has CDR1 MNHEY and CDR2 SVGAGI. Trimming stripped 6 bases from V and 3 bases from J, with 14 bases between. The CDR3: CASRYDSTYTEAFF. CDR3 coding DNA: TGTGCCAGCAGGTACGACAGTACTTACACTGAAGCTTTCTTT.

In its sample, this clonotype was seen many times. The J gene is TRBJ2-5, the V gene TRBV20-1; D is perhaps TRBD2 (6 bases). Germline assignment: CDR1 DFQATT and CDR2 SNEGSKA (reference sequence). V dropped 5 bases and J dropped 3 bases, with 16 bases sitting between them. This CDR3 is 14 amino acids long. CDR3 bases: TGCAGTGCTCCAAAGACTAGTGCCGAAGAGACCCAGTACTTC. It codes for CSAPKTSAEETQYF.

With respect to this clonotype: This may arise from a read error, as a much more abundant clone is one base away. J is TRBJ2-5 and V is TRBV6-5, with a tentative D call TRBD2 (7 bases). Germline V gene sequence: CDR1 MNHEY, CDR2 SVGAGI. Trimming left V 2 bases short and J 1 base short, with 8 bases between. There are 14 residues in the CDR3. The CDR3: CASSYGGAQETQYF. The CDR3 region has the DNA TGTGCCAGCAGTTACGGGGGGGCCCAAGAGACCCAGTACTTC.

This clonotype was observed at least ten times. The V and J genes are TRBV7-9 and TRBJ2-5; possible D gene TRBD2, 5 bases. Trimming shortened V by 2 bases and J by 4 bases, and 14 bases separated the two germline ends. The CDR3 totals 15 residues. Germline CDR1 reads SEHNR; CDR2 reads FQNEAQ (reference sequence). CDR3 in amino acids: CASSLYRGWLETQYF. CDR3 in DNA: TGTGCCAGCAGCTTATATCGGGGTTGGCTAGAGACCCAGTACTTC.

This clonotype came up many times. The CDR3 DNA follows: TGTGCCAGCAGCCCCCGCCGCGGACCAAGCTCCTACGAGCAGTACTTC. This encodes CASSPRRGPSSYEQYF. V is TRBV11-1 and J is TRBJ2-7; D unclear. CDR1 and CDR2 from the germline V gene are SGHAT and FQDESV (reference sequence). The CDR3 extends over 16 amino acids. V shed 5 bases and J shed 0 bases, with 17 bases lying between them.

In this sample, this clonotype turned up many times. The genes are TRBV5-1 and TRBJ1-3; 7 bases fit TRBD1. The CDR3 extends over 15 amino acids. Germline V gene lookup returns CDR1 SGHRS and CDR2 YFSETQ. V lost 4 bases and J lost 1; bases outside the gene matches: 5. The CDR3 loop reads CASSMDRPSGNTIYF. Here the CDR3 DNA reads TGCGCCAGCAGCATGGACAGGCCTTCTGGAAACACCATATATTTT.

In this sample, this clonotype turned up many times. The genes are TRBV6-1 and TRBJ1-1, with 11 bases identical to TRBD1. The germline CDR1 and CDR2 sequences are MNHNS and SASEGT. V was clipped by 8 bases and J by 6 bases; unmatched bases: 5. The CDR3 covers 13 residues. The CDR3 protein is CASGQGAVAEAFF. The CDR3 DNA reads TGTGCCAGCGGACAGGGGGCGGTTGCTGAAGCTTTCTTT.

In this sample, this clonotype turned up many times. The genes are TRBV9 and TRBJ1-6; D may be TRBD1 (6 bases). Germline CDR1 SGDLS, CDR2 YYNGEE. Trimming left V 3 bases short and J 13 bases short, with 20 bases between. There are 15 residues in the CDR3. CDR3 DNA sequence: TGTGCCAGCAGCGGGGGACCGGGTAGGGGGGTCCCCCTCCACTTT. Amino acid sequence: CASSGGPGRGVPLHF.

The CDR3 nucleotides are TGTGCCAGCAGTACCCTGGGCCCAGTCTATGGCTACACCTTC. It translates to CASSTLGPVYGYTF. The chain joins TRBV12-3 or TRBV12-4 to TRBJ1-2; D gene ambiguous. Trimming took off 5 bases at V and 4 bases at J, with 14 bases between the two ends. This CDR3 has 14 residues.

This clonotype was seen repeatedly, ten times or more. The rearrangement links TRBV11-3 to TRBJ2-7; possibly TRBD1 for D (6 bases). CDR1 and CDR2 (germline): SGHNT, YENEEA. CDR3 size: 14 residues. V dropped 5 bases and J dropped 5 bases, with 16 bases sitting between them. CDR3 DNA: TGTGCCAGCAGCAAAGACAGGACAAAGCACGAGCAGTACTTC. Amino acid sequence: CASSKDRTKHEQYF.

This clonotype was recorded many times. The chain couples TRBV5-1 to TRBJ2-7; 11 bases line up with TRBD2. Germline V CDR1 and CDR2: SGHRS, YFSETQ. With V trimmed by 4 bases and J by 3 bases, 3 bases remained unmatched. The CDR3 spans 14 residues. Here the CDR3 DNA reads TGCGCCAGCAGCGCGGGGACTAGCGGCTACGAGCAGTACTTC. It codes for CASSAGTSGYEQYF. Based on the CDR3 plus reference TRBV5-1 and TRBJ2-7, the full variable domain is KAGVTQTPRYLIKTRGQQVTLSCSPISGHRSVSWYQQTPGQGLQFLFEYFSETQRNKGNFPGRFSGRQFSNSRSEMNVSTLELGDSALYLCASSAGTSGYEQYFGPGTRLTVT.

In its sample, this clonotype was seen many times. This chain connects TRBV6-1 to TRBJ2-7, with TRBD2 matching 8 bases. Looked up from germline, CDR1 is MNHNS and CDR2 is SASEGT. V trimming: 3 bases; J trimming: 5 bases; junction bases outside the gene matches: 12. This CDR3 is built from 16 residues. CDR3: CASSDDEVAGSHEQYF. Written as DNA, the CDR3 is TGTGCCAGCAGTGACGATGAGGTAGCGGGGAGCCACGAGCAGTACTTC.

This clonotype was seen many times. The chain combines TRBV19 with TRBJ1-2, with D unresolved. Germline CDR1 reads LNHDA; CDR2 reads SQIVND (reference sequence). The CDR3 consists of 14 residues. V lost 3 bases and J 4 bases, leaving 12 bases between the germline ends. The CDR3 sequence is CASSIGGRTYGYTF. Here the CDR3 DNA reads TGTGCCAGTAGTATCGGCGGAAGAACCTATGGCTACACCTTC.

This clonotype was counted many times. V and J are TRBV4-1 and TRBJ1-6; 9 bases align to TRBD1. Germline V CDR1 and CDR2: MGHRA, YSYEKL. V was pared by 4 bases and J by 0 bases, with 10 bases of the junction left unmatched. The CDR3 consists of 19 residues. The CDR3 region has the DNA TGCGCCAGCAGCCTGAGGACAGGGGATTCCAGCTCCTATAATTCACCCCTCCACTTT. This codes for CASSLRTGDSSSYNSPLHF.

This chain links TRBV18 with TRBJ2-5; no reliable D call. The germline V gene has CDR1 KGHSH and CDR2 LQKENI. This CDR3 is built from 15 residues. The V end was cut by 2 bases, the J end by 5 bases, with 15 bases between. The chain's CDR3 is CASSPVQRPSETQYF. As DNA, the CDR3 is TGTGCCAGCTCACCAGTCCAGCGACCGTCGGAGACCCAGTACTTC.

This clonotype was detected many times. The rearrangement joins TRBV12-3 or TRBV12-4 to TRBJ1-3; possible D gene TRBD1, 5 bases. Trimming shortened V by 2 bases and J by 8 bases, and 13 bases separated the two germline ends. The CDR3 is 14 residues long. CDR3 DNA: TGTGCCAGCAGTTTAAGGGGAGCGGCAGACACCATATATTTT. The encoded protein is CASSLRGAADTIYF.

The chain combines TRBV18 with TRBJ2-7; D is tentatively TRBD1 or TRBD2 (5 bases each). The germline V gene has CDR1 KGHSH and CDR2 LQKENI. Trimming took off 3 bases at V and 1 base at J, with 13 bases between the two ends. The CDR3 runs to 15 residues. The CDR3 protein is CASSPELGVSYEQYF. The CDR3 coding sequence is TGTGCCAGCTCACCGGAATTGGGGGTATCCTACGAGCAGTACTTC.

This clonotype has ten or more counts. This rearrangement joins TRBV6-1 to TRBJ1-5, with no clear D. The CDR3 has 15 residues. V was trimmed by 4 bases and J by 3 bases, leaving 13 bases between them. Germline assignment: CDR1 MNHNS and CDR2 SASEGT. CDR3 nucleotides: TGTGCCAGCAGTGGTCGGGGATCATACAATCAGCCCCAGCATTTT. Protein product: CASSGRGSYNQPQHF.

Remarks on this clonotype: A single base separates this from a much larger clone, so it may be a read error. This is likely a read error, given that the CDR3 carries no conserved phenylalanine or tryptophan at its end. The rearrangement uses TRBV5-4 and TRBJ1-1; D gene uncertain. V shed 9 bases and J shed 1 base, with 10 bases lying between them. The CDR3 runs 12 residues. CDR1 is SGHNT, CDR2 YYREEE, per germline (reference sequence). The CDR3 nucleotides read TGTGCCACGGCACAGACGAACACTGAAGCTTTCCTT. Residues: CATAQTNTEAFL.

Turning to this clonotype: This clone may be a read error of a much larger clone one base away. CDR3 protein: CSANPGLAGVAVTQYF. The CDR3 coding sequence is TGCAGTGCTAATCCGGGACTAGCGGGAGTTGCAGTTACGCAGTATTTT. The chain uses TRBV20-1 and TRBJ2-3; 14 positions agree with TRBD2. CDR1 DFQATT and CDR2 SNEGSKA come from the germline V gene (reference sequence). The trim removed 4 bases at V and 8 bases at J, leaving 11 bases unmatched. The CDR3 has 16 residues.

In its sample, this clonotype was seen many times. The CDR3 DNA sequence: TGCAGTGCTACGGACAGGGAGAGTGCGTCTGGCTATGGCTACACCTTC. It translates to CSATDRESASGYGYTF. The chain is built from TRBV20-1 and TRBJ1-2, with 8 positions matching TRBD1. Trimming removed 4 bases from V and 4 bases from J; junction bases left unmatched: 14. Germline V CDR1 and CDR2: DFQATT, SNEGSKA (reference sequence). CDR3 length equals 16 residues.

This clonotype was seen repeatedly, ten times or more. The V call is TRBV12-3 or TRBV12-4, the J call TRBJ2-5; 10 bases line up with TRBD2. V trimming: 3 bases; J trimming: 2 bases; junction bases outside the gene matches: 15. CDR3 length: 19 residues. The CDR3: CASSFKGSFSGGRQETQYF. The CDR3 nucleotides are TGTGCCAGCAGTTTTAAGGGATCGTTTAGCGGGGGGCGTCAAGAGACCCAGTACTTC.